A selection of T cell receptor beta chains follows, all from one sample in a study of cytomegalovirus exposure and HLA in healthy donors. This table comes from immunoSEQ multiplex PCR, and its TCRdb copy is limited to in-frame clones, with some not included. The profile shows 60,000 to 65,000 clones, 90% to 97% of them singletons. Sequences were obtained from PBMCs. These TCRs come from a woman aged 18-29 years in good health and CMV-seronegative. The CDR3 runs from the conserved cysteine through the conserved F or W. Fields, in order: CDR3 DNA, CDR3 protein, J gene, V gene, D gene, clone size, CDR3 length. D genes are given only for firm matches. Only part of the rows carry a size: once, few, many, or a class if the clone is expanded.

cdr3_nt: TGTGCCAGCAGCGTAGGTCCCGGACAGGGCGGGGACGAGCAGTACTTC; cdr3_aa: CASSVGPGQGGDEQYF; j_call: TRBJ2-7; v_call: TRBV9; d_call: TRBD1; clone_size: once; cdr3_length: 16
cdr3_nt: TGTGCCAGCAGTGAATTGTCACGACTTAACTATGGCTACACCTTC; cdr3_aa: CASSELSRLNYGYTF; j_call: TRBJ1-2; v_call: TRBV2; d_call: -; clone_size: -; cdr3_length: 15
cdr3_nt: TGTGCCAGCAGCCTGACAGATCCCGGGGAGCTGTTTTTT; cdr3_aa: CASSLTDPGELFF; j_call: TRBJ2-2; v_call: TRBV7-9; d_call: -; clone_size: -; cdr3_length: 13
cdr3_nt: TGTGCCAGCCCTCGGACTAGCGGGGGGCTGGCGGATACGCAGTATTTT; cdr3_aa: CASPRTSGGLADTQYF; j_call: TRBJ2-3; v_call: TRBV19; d_call: TRBD2; clone_size: -; cdr3_length: 16
cdr3_nt: TGTGCCAGCAGGCCTAGCGGGAGAGAGACCCAGTACTTC; cdr3_aa: CASRPSGRETQYF; j_call: TRBJ2-5; v_call: TRBV28; d_call: TRBD2; clone_size: once; cdr3_length: 13
cdr3_nt: TGTGCCAGCAGCCCATACAGGGTCGAGCAGTACTTC; cdr3_aa: CASSPYRVEQYF; j_call: TRBJ2-7; v_call: TRBV7-2; d_call: -; clone_size: -; cdr3_length: 12
cdr3_nt: TGTGCCAGCTCACCACCCAGGTCCTCCTACGAGCAGTACTTC; cdr3_aa: CASSPPRSSYEQYF; j_call: TRBJ2-7; v_call: TRBV18; d_call: -; clone_size: -; cdr3_length: 14
cdr3_nt: TGTGCCAGCAGCTTGGTTGGGAGGGGCACTGAAGCTTTCTTT; cdr3_aa: CASSLVGRGTEAFF; j_call: TRBJ1-1; v_call: TRBV5-8; d_call: -; clone_size: once; cdr3_length: 14
cdr3_nt: TGTGCCAGCAGCCCACCCTTCCGACTAGCGGGCCGGAGGAATGAGCAGTTCTTC; cdr3_aa: CASSPPFRLAGRRNEQFF; j_call: TRBJ2-1; v_call: TRBV7-9; d_call: TRBD2; clone_size: -; cdr3_length: 18
cdr3_nt: TGTGCCAGCTCACCCCCCGGGTGGTTCGCCCTAGAGCAGTTCTTC; cdr3_aa: CASSPPGWFALEQFF; j_call: TRBJ2-1; v_call: TRBV18; d_call: -; clone_size: -; cdr3_length: 15
cdr3_nt: TGTGCCAGCTCACCAGGGCGCAGGGAGCAGTACTTC; cdr3_aa: CASSPGRREQYF; j_call: TRBJ2-7; v_call: TRBV18; d_call: -; clone_size: -; cdr3_length: 12
cdr3_nt: TGTGCCACCACAGGGGTAGACACCTCCTACGAGCAGTACTTC; cdr3_aa: CATTGVDTSYEQYF; j_call: TRBJ2-7; v_call: TRBV28; d_call: TRBD1; clone_size: -; cdr3_length: 14
cdr3_nt: TGTGCCAGCAGCTTGGCCGGGGCAGGGGCCTATGGCTACACCTTC; cdr3_aa: CASSLAGAGAYGYTF; j_call: TRBJ1-2; v_call: TRBV5-4; d_call: -; clone_size: -; cdr3_length: 15
cdr3_nt: TGTGCCACCCGGAGTCCCCTTGACCCTAGCACAGATACGCAGTATTTT; cdr3_aa: CATRSPLDPSTDTQYF; j_call: TRBJ2-3; v_call: TRBV28; d_call: -; clone_size: -; cdr3_length: 16
cdr3_nt: TGTGCCAGCAGCCATGGACAGGGGCCCTACGAGCAGTACTTC; cdr3_aa: CASSHGQGPYEQYF; j_call: TRBJ2-7; v_call: TRBV14; d_call: TRBD1; clone_size: -; cdr3_length: 14
cdr3_nt: TGTGCCTGGAGCCCCTCCGGGACTAGGAGGAGCAATGAGCAGTTCTTC; cdr3_aa: CAWSPSGTRRSNEQFF; j_call: TRBJ2-1; v_call: TRBV30; d_call: TRBD2; clone_size: -; cdr3_length: 16
cdr3_nt: TGTGCCAGCAGCCTCCCAGGCCTCTACGAGCAGTACTTC; cdr3_aa: CASSLPGLYEQYF; j_call: TRBJ2-7; v_call: TRBV7-9; d_call: -; clone_size: -; cdr3_length: 13
cdr3_nt: TGTGCCAGCAGCTTTGTCGGTTTTGACTATGGCTACACCTTC; cdr3_aa: CASSFVGFDYGYTF; j_call: TRBJ1-2; v_call: TRBV7-9; d_call: -; clone_size: -; cdr3_length: 14
cdr3_nt: TGTGCCAGCAGGCGGGAGAGCTCCTACGAGCAGTACTTC; cdr3_aa: CASRRESSYEQYF; j_call: TRBJ2-7; v_call: TRBV6-1; d_call: TRBD2; clone_size: -; cdr3_length: 13
cdr3_nt: TGTGCCAGCAGCTTAGTGGGGCCCGTGGAGACCCAGTACTTC; cdr3_aa: CASSLVGPVETQYF; j_call: TRBJ2-5; v_call: TRBV11-2; d_call: -; clone_size: -; cdr3_length: 14
cdr3_nt: TGTGCCAGCAGCGTAGGTATGGGGAGCTGGACCGGGGAGCTGTTTTTT; cdr3_aa: CASSVGMGSWTGELFF; j_call: TRBJ2-2; v_call: TRBV9; d_call: -; clone_size: once; cdr3_length: 16
cdr3_nt: TGTGCCAGTAGCTACCTTCCGGGACACCTTTTCCCTGAAGCTTTCTTT; cdr3_aa: CASSYLPGHLFPEAFF; j_call: TRBJ1-1; v_call: TRBV19; d_call: -; clone_size: -; cdr3_length: 16
cdr3_nt: TGTGCTAGTGGTTGCGCAGCTGCAGGACAAAGTCGGGCCAACGTCCTGACTTTC; cdr3_aa: CASGCAAAGQSRANVLTF; j_call: TRBJ2-6; v_call: TRBV12-5; d_call: -; clone_size: -; cdr3_length: 18
cdr3_nt: TGTGCCAGCAGCTTAGGCCGGGTCGGCGGCTACACCTTC; cdr3_aa: CASSLGRVGGYTF; j_call: TRBJ1-2; v_call: TRBV7-2; d_call: -; clone_size: -; cdr3_length: 13
cdr3_nt: TGTGCCAGCAGCCAAGGACTAGCGGGAGCTTCCGATACGCAGTATTTT; cdr3_aa: CASSQGLAGASDTQYF; j_call: TRBJ2-3; v_call: TRBV4-2; d_call: TRBD2; clone_size: once; cdr3_length: 16
cdr3_nt: TGTGCCACCAGCAGAGGGCCTACATCGGGAGGGGAGACCCAGTACTTC; cdr3_aa: CATSRGPTSGGETQYF; j_call: TRBJ2-5; v_call: TRBV15; d_call: TRBD2; clone_size: -; cdr3_length: 16
cdr3_nt: TGTGCCAGTAGTACCCTAGCGGGGGGGCCGGAGACCCAGTACTTC; cdr3_aa: CASSTLAGGPETQYF; j_call: TRBJ2-5; v_call: TRBV19; d_call: TRBD2; clone_size: -; cdr3_length: 15
cdr3_nt: TGTGCCTGGAGTCCGGGACTAGCGGGGGGCGAGACCCAGTACTTC; cdr3_aa: CAWSPGLAGGETQYF; j_call: TRBJ2-5; v_call: TRBV30; d_call: TRBD2; clone_size: -; cdr3_length: 15
cdr3_nt: TGTGCCAGCAGTTTCGGAAGCGTTGTTGTCCCCTACGAGCAGTACTTC; cdr3_aa: CASSFGSVVVPYEQYF; j_call: TRBJ2-7; v_call: TRBV27; d_call: -; clone_size: -; cdr3_length: 16
cdr3_nt: TGTGCCACCAGCCAGCGGGCGGGAGTCTCGTACAATGAGCAGTTCTTC; cdr3_aa: CATSQRAGVSYNEQFF; j_call: TRBJ2-1; v_call: TRBV15; d_call: TRBD2; clone_size: -; cdr3_length: 16
cdr3_nt: TGTGCCAGAAGCTTGGCCAGGACCGGGACAGGGGTCGAGCAGTACTTC; cdr3_aa: CARSLARTGTGVEQYF; j_call: TRBJ2-7; v_call: TRBV5-3; d_call: TRBD1; clone_size: -; cdr3_length: 16
cdr3_nt: TGCGCCAGCAGCCAAGACAGGGCTCGGTATGGCTACACCTTC; cdr3_aa: CASSQDRARYGYTF; j_call: TRBJ1-2; v_call: TRBV4-1; d_call: -; clone_size: -; cdr3_length: 14
cdr3_nt: TGTGCCAGCAGCTTACCCTTACAGGGCGCGGGAGGTGGCTACACCTTC; cdr3_aa: CASSLPLQGAGGGYTF; j_call: TRBJ1-2; v_call: TRBV11-2; d_call: -; clone_size: -; cdr3_length: 16
cdr3_nt: TGTGCCAGCAGCCTCGTAGCGGCAGAGCAGTTCTTC; cdr3_aa: CASSLVAAEQFF; j_call: TRBJ2-1; v_call: TRBV13; d_call: -; clone_size: -; cdr3_length: 12
cdr3_nt: TGTGCCAGCCGAGCGGTAGCGGGGACAAGAGAGACCCAGTACTTC; cdr3_aa: CASRAVAGTRETQYF; j_call: TRBJ2-5; v_call: TRBV28; d_call: TRBD2; clone_size: -; cdr3_length: 15
cdr3_nt: TGCGCCAGCAGCTTCCAGGGCCCCCCGCCGCAGTATTTT; cdr3_aa: CASSFQGPPPQYF; j_call: TRBJ2-3; v_call: TRBV5-1; d_call: -; clone_size: -; cdr3_length: 13
cdr3_nt: TGTGCCAGCAGGCCTGAAACAGGGGGCGGAGGTACGCAGTATTTT; cdr3_aa: CASRPETGGGGTQYF; j_call: TRBJ2-3; v_call: TRBV28; d_call: TRBD1; clone_size: -; cdr3_length: 15
cdr3_nt: TGTGCCAGCAGCAACCCGGGACAGGGAAATCAGCCCCAGCATTTT; cdr3_aa: CASSNPGQGNQPQHF; j_call: TRBJ1-5; v_call: TRBV21-1; d_call: -; clone_size: medium-sized; cdr3_length: 15
cdr3_nt: TGTGCCAGCAGCTCCGGGGGGGGCCGACAGCCCCAGCATTTT; cdr3_aa: CASSSGGGRQPQHF; j_call: TRBJ1-5; v_call: TRBV5-8; d_call: -; clone_size: once; cdr3_length: 14
cdr3_nt: TGTGCCAGCAGTTACCCAGCCGGACAGTACGAGCAGTACTTC; cdr3_aa: CASSYPAGQYEQYF; j_call: TRBJ2-7; v_call: TRBV6-6; d_call: -; clone_size: -; cdr3_length: 14
cdr3_nt: TGTGCCAGCACCCCTGGGGGTAGCGGGAGCTACGAGCAGTACTTC; cdr3_aa: CASTPGGSGSYEQYF; j_call: TRBJ2-7; v_call: TRBV28; d_call: TRBD2; clone_size: -; cdr3_length: 15
cdr3_nt: TGTGCCAGCAACTCCTACACAGGGCCTAACTATGGCTACACCTTC; cdr3_aa: CASNSYTGPNYGYTF; j_call: TRBJ1-2; v_call: TRBV6-5; d_call: -; clone_size: -; cdr3_length: 15
cdr3_nt: TGCAGCGTTGAGGGGACATCCTACGAGCAGTACTTC; cdr3_aa: CSVEGTSYEQYF; j_call: TRBJ2-7; v_call: TRBV29-1; d_call: -; clone_size: -; cdr3_length: 12
cdr3_nt: TGTGCCGCCCGGGGGGGTCGCAATCAGCCCCAGCATTTT; cdr3_aa: CAARGGRNQPQHF; j_call: TRBJ1-5; v_call: TRBV6-1; d_call: -; clone_size: -; cdr3_length: 13
cdr3_nt: TGTGCCAGCAGTGAAGAGGGGATCTCCTACAATGAGCAGTTCTTC; cdr3_aa: CASSEEGISYNEQFF; j_call: TRBJ2-1; v_call: TRBV6-1; d_call: -; clone_size: -; cdr3_length: 15
cdr3_nt: TGTGCCAGCAGTGACAGGGGCCCAGATACGCAGTATTTT; cdr3_aa: CASSDRGPDTQYF; j_call: TRBJ2-3; v_call: TRBV6-1; d_call: -; clone_size: -; cdr3_length: 13
cdr3_nt: TGCGCCAGCAGCCCCCGACAGGGGGCCCACGAGCAGTACTTC; cdr3_aa: CASSPRQGAHEQYF; j_call: TRBJ2-7; v_call: TRBV5-1; d_call: TRBD1; clone_size: -; cdr3_length: 14
cdr3_nt: TGTGCCTGGAGACAGGGGGGGGGAGAGACCCAGTACTTC; cdr3_aa: CAWRQGGGETQYF; j_call: TRBJ2-5; v_call: TRBV30; d_call: -; clone_size: -; cdr3_length: 13
cdr3_nt: TGTGCCAGCAGCCCGGACCGAGGACAGGGCAATGAAAAACTGTTTTTT; cdr3_aa: CASSPDRGQGNEKLFF; j_call: TRBJ1-4; v_call: TRBV7-9; d_call: TRBD1; clone_size: -; cdr3_length: 16
cdr3_nt: TGTGCCAGCAGTGAACTAGCAGGGGGTTACAATGAGCAGTTCTTC; cdr3_aa: CASSELAGGYNEQFF; j_call: TRBJ2-1; v_call: TRBV6-1; d_call: TRBD1; clone_size: -; cdr3_length: 15
cdr3_nt: TGTGCCAGTAGGTGGCGGGGGGCCGACCCCTACGAGCAGTACTTC; cdr3_aa: CASRWRGADPYEQYF; j_call: TRBJ2-7; v_call: TRBV19; d_call: TRBD2; clone_size: -; cdr3_length: 15
cdr3_nt: TGTGCCAGCACCCCAGCTAGCCGCTTGCGGGAGACCCAGTACTTC; cdr3_aa: CASTPASRLRETQYF; j_call: TRBJ2-5; v_call: TRBV21-1; d_call: -; clone_size: -; cdr3_length: 15
cdr3_nt: TGCGCCAGCAGCCAAGATGTGGCTAGCGGGGCGGTTGAGCAGTTCTTC; cdr3_aa: CASSQDVASGAVEQFF; j_call: TRBJ2-1; v_call: TRBV4-3; d_call: TRBD2; clone_size: -; cdr3_length: 16
cdr3_nt: TGTGCCAGCAGCTTGGGGGCAGTGGGCGAGCAGTACTTC; cdr3_aa: CASSLGAVGEQYF; j_call: TRBJ2-7; v_call: TRBV5-6; d_call: -; clone_size: -; cdr3_length: 13
cdr3_nt: TGTGCCAGCAGCGCCCAGGGGGGTGATCAGCCCCAGCATTTT; cdr3_aa: CASSAQGGDQPQHF; j_call: TRBJ1-5; v_call: TRBV7-2; d_call: TRBD1; clone_size: -; cdr3_length: 14
cdr3_nt: TGTGCCAGTAGTATGGGGGGACCAACTAATGAAAAACTGTTTTTT; cdr3_aa: CASSMGGPTNEKLFF; j_call: TRBJ1-4; v_call: TRBV19; d_call: -; clone_size: -; cdr3_length: 15
cdr3_nt: TGTGCCAGCAGCTTGCGTCGAGGGGTAGCGGATAGAAAAAACACCGGGGAGCTGTTTTTT; cdr3_aa: CASSLRRGVADRKNTGELFF; j_call: TRBJ2-2; v_call: TRBV5-4; d_call: -; clone_size: -; cdr3_length: 20
cdr3_nt: TGTGCCTGGACCGGGCGGGAGGGCGATGAGCAGTTCTTC; cdr3_aa: CAWTGREGDEQFF; j_call: TRBJ2-1; v_call: TRBV30; d_call: TRBD2; clone_size: -; cdr3_length: 13
cdr3_nt: TGCGCCAGCAGCTTGACTAGCGGGGAAGCAGATACGCAGTATTTT; cdr3_aa: CASSLTSGEADTQYF; j_call: TRBJ2-3; v_call: TRBV5-1; d_call: TRBD2; clone_size: -; cdr3_length: 15